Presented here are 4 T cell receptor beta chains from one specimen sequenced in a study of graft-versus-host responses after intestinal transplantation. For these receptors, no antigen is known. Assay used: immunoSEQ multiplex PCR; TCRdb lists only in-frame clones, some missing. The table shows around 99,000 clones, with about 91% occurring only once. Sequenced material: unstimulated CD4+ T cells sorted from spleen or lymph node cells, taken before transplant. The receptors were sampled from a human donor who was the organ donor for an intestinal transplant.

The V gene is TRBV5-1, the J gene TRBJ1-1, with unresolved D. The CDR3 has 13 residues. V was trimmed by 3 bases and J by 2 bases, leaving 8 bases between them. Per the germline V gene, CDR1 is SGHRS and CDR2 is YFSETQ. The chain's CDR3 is CASSWVLNTEAFF. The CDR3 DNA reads TGCGCCAGCAGCTGGGTCCTAAACACTGAAGCTTTCTTT.

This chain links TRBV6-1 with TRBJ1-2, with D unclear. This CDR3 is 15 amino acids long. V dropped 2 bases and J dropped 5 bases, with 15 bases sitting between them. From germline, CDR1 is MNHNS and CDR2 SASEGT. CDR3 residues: CASSETSDGVYGYTF. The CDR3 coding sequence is TGTGCCAGCAGTGAAACTTCGGACGGGGTTTATGGCTACACCTTC.

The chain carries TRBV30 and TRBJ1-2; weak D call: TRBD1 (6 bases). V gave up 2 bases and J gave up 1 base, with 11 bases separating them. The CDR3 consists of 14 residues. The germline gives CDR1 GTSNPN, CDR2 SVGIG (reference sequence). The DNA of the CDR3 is TGTGCCTGGAGTCAGACAGGTCTTAACTATGGCTACACCTTC. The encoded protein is CAWSQTGLNYGYTF.

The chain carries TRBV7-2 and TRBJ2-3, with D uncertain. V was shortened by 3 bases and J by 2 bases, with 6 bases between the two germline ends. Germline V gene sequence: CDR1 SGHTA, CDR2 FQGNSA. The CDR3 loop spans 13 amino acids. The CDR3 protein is CASSFDATDTQYF. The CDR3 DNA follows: TGTGCCAGCAGCTTTGATGCCACAGATACGCAGTATTTT.